These 2 T cell receptor beta chains were all obtained from the same sample, sequenced in a study of glioma-infiltrating T cells. The iRepertoire nested amplicon-rescue multiplex PCR amplified TCR alpha and beta CDR3s from RNA. TCRdb re-called the multiplex PCR reads through MiXCR, storing one row per CDR3 protein. The data contain around 10,000 distinct CDR3 sequences, roughly 53% of them seen just once; the ten biggest clones take up 20% to 25%. The sample taken for sequencing was glioma tissue, nonneoplastic brain tissue, or PBMCs (not recorded which). These TCRs come from a human donor with low-grade glioma or glioblastoma, undergoing nonglioma brain surgery, or in good health (not recorded which).

V usage is TRBV20-1 and J usage is TRBJ2-1, with TRBD2 matching over 7 bases. Trimming cost V 3 bases and J 10 bases; bases outside gene matches: 9. In germline, CDR1 is DFQATT, CDR2 SNEGSKA (reference sequence). The CDR3 has 13 amino acids. The CDR3: CSASRAGVREQFF. Written as DNA, the CDR3 is TGCAGTGCTAGCCGCGCGGGAGTACGCGAGCAGTTCTTC.

In this sample, this clonotype is medium-sized (0.01 to 0.1%). V and J are TRBV28 and TRBJ1-4; possibly TRBD1 for D (5 bases). The CDR3 is 16 residues long. The germline gives CDR1 MDHEN, CDR2 SYDVKM. Deletions cut 2 bases from V and 10 bases from J, with 20 bases between. CDR3 bases: TGTGCCAGCAGTTTAATCAGCCAGGGCCGGAGGGGAAAACTGTTTTTT. Its translation is CASSLISQGRRGKLFF.